This entry is about one TCR beta chain. Using immunoSEQ multiplex PCR, the repertoire was profiled, and TCRdb retains in-frame clones only, with some absent. The sample includes some 100,000 clones, 95% to 97% seen only once; the top ten take around 0.029%. The sample comes from a study of siplizumab effects on memory and regulatory T cells. Unstimulated naive, memory, effector memory and TEMRA subsets were also sequenced, drawn from three donor pairs. In germline, CDR1 is SQVTM, CDR2 ANQGSEA. V was clipped by 7 bases and J by 1 base, with 10 bases between them. The length of the CDR3 is 12 residues. The V gene is TRBV29-1, the J gene TRBJ1-1; possible D gene TRBD1, 6 bases. The sample taken for sequencing was naive CD4+ T cells sorted from blood. This clonotype was obtained from a human donor in good health. Here the CDR3 reads CSGRGPNTEAFF. The CDR3 DNA reads TGCAGCGGCAGGGGCCCGAACACTGAAGCTTTCTTT.